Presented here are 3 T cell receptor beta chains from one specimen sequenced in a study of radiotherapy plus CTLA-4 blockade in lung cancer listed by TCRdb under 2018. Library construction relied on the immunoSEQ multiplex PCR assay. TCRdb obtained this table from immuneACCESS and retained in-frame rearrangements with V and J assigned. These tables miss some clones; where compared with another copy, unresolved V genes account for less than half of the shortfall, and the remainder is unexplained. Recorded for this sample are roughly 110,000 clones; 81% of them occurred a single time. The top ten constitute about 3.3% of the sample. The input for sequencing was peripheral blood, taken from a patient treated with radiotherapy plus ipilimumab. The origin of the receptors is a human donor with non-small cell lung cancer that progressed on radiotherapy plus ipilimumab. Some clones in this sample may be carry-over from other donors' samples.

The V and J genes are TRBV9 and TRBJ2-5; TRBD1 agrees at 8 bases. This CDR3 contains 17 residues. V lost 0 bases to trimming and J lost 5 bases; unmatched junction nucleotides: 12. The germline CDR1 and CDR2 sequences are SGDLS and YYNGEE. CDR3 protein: CASSVGGVAGGWETQYF. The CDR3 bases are TGTGCCAGCAGCGTAGGCGGCGTGGCAGGGGGCTGGGAGACCCAGTACTTC.

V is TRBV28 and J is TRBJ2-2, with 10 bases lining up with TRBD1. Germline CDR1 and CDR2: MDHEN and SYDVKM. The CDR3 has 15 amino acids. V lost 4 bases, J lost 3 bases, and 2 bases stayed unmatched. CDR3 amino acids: CASSSGTGDTGELFF. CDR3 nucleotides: TGTGCCAGCAGTTCCGGGACAGGGGACACCGGGGAGCTGTTTTTT.

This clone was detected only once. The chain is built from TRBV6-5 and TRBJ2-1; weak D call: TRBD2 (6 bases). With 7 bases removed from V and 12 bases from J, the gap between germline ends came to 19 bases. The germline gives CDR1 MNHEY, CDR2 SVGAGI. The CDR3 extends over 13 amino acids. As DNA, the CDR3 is TGTGCCAGCATCGGAACCCCATGGGGGGTGCAGTTCTTC. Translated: CASIGTPWGVQFF.